A single sample gave rise to the 10 T cell receptor beta chains below, sequenced in a study of T cells in Graves' hyperthyroidism and ophthalmopathy. Amplification of TCR beta CDR3 regions was performed using RNA transcripts as template. In the first-round RT-PCR of the TCR CDR3, the HTBI primer set was used. TCRdb redid the calling of the multiplex PCR reads with MiXCR, one entry per CDR3 protein. The data show around 420,000 distinct CDR3 sequences, around a sixth seen once. Material for sequencing was blood. The receptors were sampled from a woman younger than 30 with Graves' hyperthyroidism.

This clonotype was recorded a few times. V gene TRBV5-6 combines with J gene TRBJ1-6; the D is unclear. From germline, CDR1 is SGHDT and CDR2 YYEEEE. The CDR3 is made up of 14 amino acids. The V and J ends lost 4 bases and 0 bases respectively, with 5 bases between them. The CDR3 loop is CASSASSYNSPLHF. In DNA, the CDR3 is TGTGCCAGCAGCGCGAGCTCCTATAATTCACCCCTCCACTTT.

The J gene is TRBJ1-1, the V gene TRBV10-3; D call uncertain. The CDR3 is 13 amino acids. Trimming took off 6 bases at V and 3 bases at J, with 11 bases between the two ends. CDR1 and CDR2 (germline): ENHRY, SYGVKD. The CDR3 bases are TGTGCCATCAGGGCGGACTCGGACACTGAAGCTTTCTTT. Amino acids: CAIRADSDTEAFF.

This clonotype showed up just a few times. The J gene is TRBJ2-2, the V gene TRBV30; 10 bases line up with TRBD2. The CDR3 is 15 amino acids. Germline assignment: CDR1 GTSNPN and CDR2 SVGIG (reference sequence). Trimming cost V 2 bases and J 5 bases; bases outside gene matches: 5. The CDR3 spells CAWSMSGRDTGELFF. CDR3 bases: TGTGCCTGGAGTATGAGCGGGAGGGATACCGGGGAGCTGTTTTTT.

The chain uses TRBV6-5 and TRBJ2-3, with unresolved D. This CDR3 is built from 14 residues. Germline loops: CDR1 MNHEY, CDR2 SVGAGI. The V end was cut by 2 bases, the J end by 4 bases, with 10 bases between. CDR3 in DNA: TGTGCCAGCAGTTACACGAGTAAGGCAGATACGCAGTATTTT. Protein product: CASSYTSKADTQYF.

This clonotype was observed many times. V and J are TRBV11-1 and TRBJ1-1; D call uncertain. This CDR3 has 16 residues. The V gene's germline CDR1 is SGHAT and CDR2 FQDESV (reference sequence). The germline V and J ends were trimmed by 5 bases and 3 bases, with 19 bases remaining between them. CDR3 residues: CASSPLPGWGDTEAFF. The CDR3 nucleotides are TGTGCCAGCAGCCCCCTGCCAGGTTGGGGTGACACTGAAGCTTTCTTT.

This clonotype occurred many times. The chain is built from TRBV12-3 or TRBV12-4 and TRBJ1-3, with a weak D call TRBD1 (5 bases). The CDR3 has 18 residues. V lost 1 base to trimming and J lost 0 bases, with 16 bases between them. CDR3 amino acids: CASSLVYDWGLSGNTIYF. CDR3 DNA: TGTGCCAGCAGTTTAGTTTATGATTGGGGCCTCTCTGGAAACACCATATATTTT.

The table lists this clonotype with many counts. This chain uses TRBV14 with TRBJ2-3; D is unresolved. This CDR3 has 17 amino acids. CDR1 and CDR2 from the germline V gene are SGHDN and FVKESK. Trimming removed 1 base at V and 2 bases at J, with 16 bases between. The CDR3 bases are TGTGCCAGCAGCCAAGGAGACACCCTGTGGAACACAGATACGCAGTATTTT. Its protein is CASSQGDTLWNTDTQYF.

This clonotype was counted ten times or more. V is TRBV5-1 and J is TRBJ2-3; D is ambiguous. V was clipped by 2 bases and J by 3 bases, with 10 bases between them. This CDR3 comprises 14 residues. CDR1 is SGHRS and CDR2 is YFSETQ in the germline V gene. CDR3 region: CASSFLWRTDTQYF. The CDR3 DNA reads TGCGCCAGCAGCTTTTTGTGGCGAACAGATACGCAGTATTTT.

This clonotype was found a few times. The J gene is TRBJ2-3, the V gene TRBV5-1, with 9 bases aligning to TRBD2. The CDR3 consists of 15 residues. The V segment lost 3 bases and the J segment 1 base; nucleotides outside the gene matches: 3. Germline CDR1 reads SGHRS; CDR2 reads YFSETQ. The CDR3 spells CASSWRGGGTDTQYF. DNA of the CDR3: TGCGCCAGCAGCTGGCGGGGGGGCGGCACAGATACGCAGTATTTT.

The rearrangement links TRBV5-1 to TRBJ1-5; D unresolved. The CDR3 contains 16 residues. Germline assignment: CDR1 SGHRS and CDR2 YFSETQ. The ends were cut back, 0 bases at V and 2 bases at J, with 12 bases in the middle. The CDR3 loop is CASSLGYREGNQPQHF. The CDR3 DNA sequence: TGCGCCAGCAGCTTGGGCTATCGAGAGGGCAATCAGCCCCAGCATTTT. Complete variable domain (other parts from reference TRBV5-1 and TRBJ1-5): KAGVTQTPRYLIKTRGQQVTLSCSPISGHRSVSWYQQTPGQGLQFLFEYFSETQRNKGNFPGRFSGRQFSNSRSEMNVSTLELGDSALYLCASSLGYREGNQPQHFGDGTRLSIL.